This T cell receptor beta chain was identified during a study of T cell responses to AZD1222 COVID-19 vaccine. Study as a whole: Second doses were pooled across both intervals (about 4 or about 12 weeks). General observations from the study: Two AZD1222 doses significantly raised spike-specific TCR breadth and depth over controls. Dominant CD4 TCR responses targeted spike regions 160-218 and 743-854.

A remark on this clone: Its antigen is not identified.

The CDR3 is 16 residues long. The germline gives CDR1 SGHRS, CDR2 YFSETQ. The V and J ends lost 5 bases and 1 base, in that order; junction bases with no gene match: 6. TCRdb keeps only in-frame clones here, not all; method: immunoSEQ multiplex PCR. This sample has some 180,000 clones; around 92% occur once, and the top ten carry over 1%. The material sequenced was peripheral blood, taken on day 0 of AZD1222 vaccination. This receptor was obtained from an adult in good health. The V gene is TRBV5-1, the J gene TRBJ1-4; 9 bases map to TRBD1. The CDR3 DNA reads TGCGCCAGCAGTATACAGGGGGCCGTAACTAATGAAAAACTGTTTTTT. Translated: CASSIQGAVTNEKLFF.